This T cell receptor beta chain was found in a study of T cell changes during pregnancy in multiple sclerosis. Losses at the gene ends were 4 bases for V and 5 bases for J; bases not matched to a gene: 5. Germline V lookup: CDR1 SGHRS, CDR2 YFSETQ. The CDR3 totals 14 residues. Sequenced by immunoSEQ multiplex PCR; TCRdb stores in-frame clones only, minus some. The sample carries 74,000 or so clones, over 85% recorded once. The TCR was taken from a female donor with multiple sclerosis, enrolled in a pregnancy study. The starting material was CD4+ T cells from peripheral blood mononuclear cells, obtained before pregnancy. The gene calls are TRBV5-1 and TRBJ2-1; 8 bases match TRBD1. CDR3 coding DNA: TGCGCCAGCAGCATGGGACAGGAGGACAATGAGCAGTTCTTC. Residues: CASSMGQEDNEQFF. The full variable domain, its missing parts supplied by reference TRBV5-1 and TRBJ2-1, is KAGVTQTPRYLIKTRGQQVTLSCSPISGHRSVSWYQQTPGQGLQFLFEYFSETQRNKGNFPGRFSGRQFSNSRSEMNVSTLELGDSALYLCASSMGQEDNEQFFGPGTRLTVL.